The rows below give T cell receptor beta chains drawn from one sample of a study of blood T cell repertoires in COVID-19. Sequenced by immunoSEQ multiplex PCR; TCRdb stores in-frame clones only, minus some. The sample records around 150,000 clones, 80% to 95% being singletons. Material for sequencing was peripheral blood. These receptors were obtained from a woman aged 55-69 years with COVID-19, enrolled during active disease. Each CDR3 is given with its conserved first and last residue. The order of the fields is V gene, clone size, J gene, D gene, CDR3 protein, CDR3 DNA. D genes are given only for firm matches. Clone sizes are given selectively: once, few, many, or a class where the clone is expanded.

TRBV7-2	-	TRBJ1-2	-	CASSVGTGSYGYTF	TGTGCCAGCAGCGTTGGTACGGGTAGCTATGGCTACACCTTC
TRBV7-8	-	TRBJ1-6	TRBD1	CASSATGGLGGSPLHF	TGTGCCAGCAGCGCGACAGGGGGCCTAGGTGGTTCACCCCTCCACTTT
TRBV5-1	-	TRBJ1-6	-	CASSLEGSSYNSPLHF	TGCGCCAGCAGCTTGGAAGGGAGCTCCTATAATTCACCCCTCCACTTT
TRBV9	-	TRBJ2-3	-	CASSVGWGHGDTQYF	TGTGCCAGCAGCGTAGGATGGGGGCATGGAGATACGCAGTATTTT
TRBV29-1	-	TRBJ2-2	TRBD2	CSVFELAGGPGGELFF	TGCAGCGTTTTCGAGTTAGCGGGGGGGCCCGGCGGGGAGCTGTTTTTT
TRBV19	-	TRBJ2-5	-	CASSMGGAWETQYF	TGTGCCAGTAGTATGGGCGGGGCATGGGAGACCCAGTACTTC
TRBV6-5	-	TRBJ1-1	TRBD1	CASSPRTGSNTEAFF	TGTGCCAGCAGTCCGAGGACAGGATCAAACACTGAAGCTTTCTTT
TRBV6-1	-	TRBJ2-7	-	CASSDAKQYF	TGTGCCAGCAGTGACGCGAAGCAGTACTTC
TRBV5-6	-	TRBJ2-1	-	CASSTYNEQFF	TGTGCCAGCAGCACATATAATGAGCAGTTCTTC
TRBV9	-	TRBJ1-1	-	CASSRDTKNTEAFF	TGTGCCAGCAGCCGGGACACAAAGAACACTGAAGCTTTCTTT
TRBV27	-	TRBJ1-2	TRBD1	CASSPGTGTYGYTF	TGTGCCAGCAGTCCCGGGACAGGGACCTATGGCTACACCTTC
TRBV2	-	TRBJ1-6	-	CASSTETNSPLHF	TGTGCCAGCAGCACAGAAACTAATTCACCCCTCCACTTT
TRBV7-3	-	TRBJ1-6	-	CASSLSTFWQRRLNNSPLHF	TGTGCCAGCAGCTTAAGTACATTTTGGCAGCGGCGATTAAATAATTCACCCCTCCACTTT
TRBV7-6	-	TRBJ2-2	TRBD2	CASSLGGGPANTGELFF	TGTGCCAGCAGCTTAGGCGGGGGGCCGGCGAACACCGGGGAGCTGTTTTTT
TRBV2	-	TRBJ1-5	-	CASSPVGGNQPQHF	TGTGCCAGCAGTCCGGTGGGGGGGAATCAGCCCCAGCATTTT
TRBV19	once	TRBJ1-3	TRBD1	CASSPAVPYRGPGNTIYF	TGTGCCAGTAGTCCCGCCGTCCCCTACAGGGGGCCTGGAAACACCATATATTTT
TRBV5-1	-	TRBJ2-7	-	CASKPWDSATYEQYF	TGCGCCAGCAAACCTTGGGACTCCGCAACCTACGAGCAGTACTTC
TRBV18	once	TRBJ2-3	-	CASSPSRGADTQYF	TGTGCCAGCTCACCAAGCAGGGGAGCAGATACGCAGTATTTT
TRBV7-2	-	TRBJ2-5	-	CASRQAYGQTFKETQYF	TGTGCCAGCAGGCAGGCCTATGGACAGACCTTTAAAGAGACCCAGTACTTC
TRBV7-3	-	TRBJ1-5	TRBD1	CASSRGTGTPQHF	TGTGCCAGCAGTCGGGGGACAGGGACGCCCCAGCATTTT
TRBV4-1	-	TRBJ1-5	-	CASSQQGISNQPQHF	TGCGCCAGCAGCCAACAGGGTATTAGCAATCAGCCCCAGCATTTT
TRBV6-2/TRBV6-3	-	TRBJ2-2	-	CASSSWGGANTGELFF	TGTGCCAGCAGTTCCTGGGGGGGCGCGAACACCGGGGAGCTGTTTTTT
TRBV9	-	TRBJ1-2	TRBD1	CASSERQGWDGYTF	TGTGCCAGCAGCGAGAGACAGGGGTGGGACGGCTACACCTTC
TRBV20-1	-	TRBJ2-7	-	CSASYEAQSKPYEQYF	TGCAGTGCTAGTTATGAGGCCCAGAGCAAGCCCTACGAGCAGTACTTC
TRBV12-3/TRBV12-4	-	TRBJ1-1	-	CASSLVREAFF	TGTGCCAGCAGTTTAGTGCGAGAAGCTTTCTTT
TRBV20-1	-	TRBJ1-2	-	CSAPSGGYTF	TGCAGTGCCCCGTCGGGGGGCTACACCTTC
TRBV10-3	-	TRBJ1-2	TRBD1	CAISEQGTNYGYTF	TGTGCCATCAGCGAACAGGGGACTAACTATGGCTACACCTTC
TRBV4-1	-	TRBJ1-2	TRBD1	CASRLRGMDRDYGYTF	TGCGCCAGCAGACTAAGGGGGATGGACAGGGACTATGGCTACACCTTC
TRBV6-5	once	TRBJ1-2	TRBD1	CASSKWTGNGYTF	TGTGCCAGCAGTAAATGGACAGGGAACGGCTACACCTTC
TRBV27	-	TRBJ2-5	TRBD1	CASSLTGLETQYF	TGTGCCAGCAGTTTGACAGGGCTGGAGACCCAGTACTTC
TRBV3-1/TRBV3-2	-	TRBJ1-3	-	CASSQGPGASGNTIYF	TGTGCCAGCAGCCAAGGCCCAGGGGCTTCTGGAAACACCATATATTTT
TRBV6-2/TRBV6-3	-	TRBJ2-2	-	CASSYAVGALNTGELFF	TGTGCCAGCAGTTACGCAGTTGGGGCATTGAACACCGGGGAGCTGTTTTTT
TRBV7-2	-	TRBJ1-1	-	CASSLTQETEAFF	TGTGCCAGCAGCTTGACACAGGAAACTGAAGCTTTCTTT
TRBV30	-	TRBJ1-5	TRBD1	CAWSHTGGEPQHF	TGTGCCTGGAGTCACACAGGGGGTGAGCCCCAGCATTTT
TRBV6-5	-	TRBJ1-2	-	CASSSLLGYTF	TGTGCCAGCAGTTCTTTACTTGGCTACACCTTC
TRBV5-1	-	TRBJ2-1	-	CASSLRQATYNEQFF	TGCGCCAGCAGCTTGCGGCAGGCCACCTACAATGAGCAGTTCTTC
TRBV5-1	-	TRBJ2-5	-	CASSVDRKETQYF	TGCGCCAGCAGCGTAGACAGGAAAGAGACCCAGTACTTC
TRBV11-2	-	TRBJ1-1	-	CASSFPGPTEAFF	TGTGCCAGCAGCTTCCCAGGGCCTACTGAAGCTTTCTTT
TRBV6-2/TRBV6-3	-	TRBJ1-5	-	CASSYSTSLWVHNQPQHF	TGTGCCAGCAGTTACTCGACTTCCCTATGGGTTCACAATCAGCCCCAGCATTTT
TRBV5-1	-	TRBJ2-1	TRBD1	CASSPRTGGINEQFF	TGCGCCAGCAGCCCTCGGACAGGGGGCATAAATGAGCAGTTCTTC
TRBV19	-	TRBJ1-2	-	CASTSPGSGNYGYTF	TGTGCCAGTACTTCCCCGGGTTCTGGGAACTATGGCTACACCTTC
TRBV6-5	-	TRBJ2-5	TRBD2	CASSRLTSGKETQYF	TGTGCCAGCAGCCGTCTGACTAGCGGGAAAGAGACCCAGTACTTC
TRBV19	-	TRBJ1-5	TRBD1	CASSNTGGASNQPQHF	TGTGCCAGCAGCAATACAGGGGGAGCTAGCAATCAGCCCCAGCATTTT
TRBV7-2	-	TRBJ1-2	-	CASSLNLGALYGYTF	TGTGCCAGCAGCTTGAATCTGGGGGCGTTGTATGGCTACACCTTC
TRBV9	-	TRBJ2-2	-	CASSALDTSGELFF	TGTGCCAGCAGCGCCCTTGACACATCCGGGGAGCTGTTTTTT
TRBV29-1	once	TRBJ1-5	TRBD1	CSVGQGGDQPQHF	TGCAGCGTTGGACAGGGCGGTGATCAGCCCCAGCATTTT
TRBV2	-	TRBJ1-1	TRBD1	CALDRVNTEAFF	TGTGCCCTCGACAGGGTAAACACTGAAGCTTTCTTT
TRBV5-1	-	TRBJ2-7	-	CASSLVGLDYEQYF	TGCGCCAGCAGCTTGGTGGGGCTAGACTACGAGCAGTACTTC
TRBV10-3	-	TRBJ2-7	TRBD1	CAISLGQGLAYEQYF	TGTGCCATCAGTCTCGGACAGGGGCTAGCCTACGAGCAGTACTTC
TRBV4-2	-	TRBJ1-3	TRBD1	CASSVGQGASGNTIYF	TGTGCCAGCAGCGTGGGACAGGGAGCCTCTGGAAACACCATATATTTT
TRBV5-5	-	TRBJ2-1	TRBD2	CASSALAGSYNEQFF	TGTGCCAGCAGCGCCCTAGCGGGCTCCTACAATGAGCAGTTCTTC
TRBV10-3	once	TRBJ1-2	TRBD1	CAISGGQGVVYGYTF	TGTGCCATCAGTGGGGGACAGGGGGTTGTCTATGGCTACACCTTC
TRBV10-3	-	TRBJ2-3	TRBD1	CAISTGTGESGTDTQYF	TGTGCCATCAGTACCGGGACAGGGGAGAGCGGCACAGATACGCAGTATTTT
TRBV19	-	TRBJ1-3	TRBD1	CASSPTGGRGNTIYF	TGTGCCAGTAGTCCGACAGGGGGTAGAGGAAACACCATATATTTT
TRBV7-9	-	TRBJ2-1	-	CASSWRSASYNEQFF	TGTGCCAGCAGCTGGAGGAGCGCCTCCTACAATGAGCAGTTCTTC